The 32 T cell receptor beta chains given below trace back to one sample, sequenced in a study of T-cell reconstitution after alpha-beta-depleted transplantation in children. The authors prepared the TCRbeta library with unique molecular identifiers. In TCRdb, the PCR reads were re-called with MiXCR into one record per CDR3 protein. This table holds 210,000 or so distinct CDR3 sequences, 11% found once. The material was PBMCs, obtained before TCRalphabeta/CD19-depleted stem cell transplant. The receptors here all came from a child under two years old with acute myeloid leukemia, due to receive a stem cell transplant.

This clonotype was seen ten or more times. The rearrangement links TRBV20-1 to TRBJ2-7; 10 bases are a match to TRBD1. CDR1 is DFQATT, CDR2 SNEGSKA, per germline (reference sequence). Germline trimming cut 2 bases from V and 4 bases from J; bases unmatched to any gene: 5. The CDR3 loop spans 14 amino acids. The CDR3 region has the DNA TGCAGTGCTAGAAACCGGGACAGGGGATACGAGCAGTACTTC. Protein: CSARNRDRGYEQYF.

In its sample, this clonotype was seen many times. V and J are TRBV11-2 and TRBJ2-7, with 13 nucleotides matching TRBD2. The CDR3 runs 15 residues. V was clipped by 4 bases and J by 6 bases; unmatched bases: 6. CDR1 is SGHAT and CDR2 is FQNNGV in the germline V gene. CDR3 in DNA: TGTGCCAGCAGCTCCAGACTAGCGGGAGGAAGCGAGCAGTACTTC. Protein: CASSSRLAGGSEQYF.

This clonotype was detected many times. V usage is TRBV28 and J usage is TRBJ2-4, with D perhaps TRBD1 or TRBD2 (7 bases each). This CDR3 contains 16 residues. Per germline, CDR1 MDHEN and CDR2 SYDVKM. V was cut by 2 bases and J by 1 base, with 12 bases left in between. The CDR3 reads CASSLQGGSAKNIQYF. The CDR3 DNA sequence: TGTGCCAGCAGTTTACAGGGGGGGTCTGCCAAAAACATTCAGTACTTC.

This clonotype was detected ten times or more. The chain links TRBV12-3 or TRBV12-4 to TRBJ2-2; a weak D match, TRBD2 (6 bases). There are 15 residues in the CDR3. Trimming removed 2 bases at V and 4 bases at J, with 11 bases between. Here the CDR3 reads CASSLNIGSTGELFF. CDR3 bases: TGTGCCAGCAGTTTAAATATCGGGAGCACCGGGGAGCTGTTTTTT.

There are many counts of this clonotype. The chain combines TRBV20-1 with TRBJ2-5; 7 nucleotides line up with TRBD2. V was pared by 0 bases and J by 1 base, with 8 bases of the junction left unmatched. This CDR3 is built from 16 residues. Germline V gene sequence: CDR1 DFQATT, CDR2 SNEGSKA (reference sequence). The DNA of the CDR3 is TGCAGTGCTAGAGATGCTTCGGCGGGAGCCCAAGAGACCCAGTACTTC. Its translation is CSARDASAGAQETQYF.

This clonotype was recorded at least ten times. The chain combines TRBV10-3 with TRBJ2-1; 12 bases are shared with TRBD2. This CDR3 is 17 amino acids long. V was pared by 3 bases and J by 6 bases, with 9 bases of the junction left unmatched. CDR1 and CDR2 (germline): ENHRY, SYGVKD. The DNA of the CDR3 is TGTGCCATCAGTGACATCCTAGCGGGAGGGCGGGGCAATGAGCAGTTCTTC. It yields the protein CAISDILAGGRGNEQFF.

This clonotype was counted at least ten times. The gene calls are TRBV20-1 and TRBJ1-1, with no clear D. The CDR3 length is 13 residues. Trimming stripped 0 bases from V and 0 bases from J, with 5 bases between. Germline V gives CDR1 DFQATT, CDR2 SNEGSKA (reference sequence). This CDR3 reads CSARDRVNTEAFF. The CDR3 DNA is TGCAGTGCTAGAGATCGGGTGAACACTGAAGCTTTCTTT.

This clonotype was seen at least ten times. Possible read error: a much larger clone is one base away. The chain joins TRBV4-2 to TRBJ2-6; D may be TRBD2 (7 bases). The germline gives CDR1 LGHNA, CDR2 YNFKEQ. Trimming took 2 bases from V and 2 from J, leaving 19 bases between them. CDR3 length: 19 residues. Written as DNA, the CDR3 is TGTGCCAGCAGCCAAAGGGGGGGCACTAGCCGGCCTGGGGCCAACGTCCTGACTTTC. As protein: CASSQRGGTSRPGANVLTF.

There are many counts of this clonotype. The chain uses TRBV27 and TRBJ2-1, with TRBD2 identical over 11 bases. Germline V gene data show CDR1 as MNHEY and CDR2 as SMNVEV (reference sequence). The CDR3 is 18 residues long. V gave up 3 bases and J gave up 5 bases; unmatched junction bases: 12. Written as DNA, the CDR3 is TGTGCCAGCAGTTTTGCTCCCCCCGGGACTAGCGGAAACAATGAGCAGTTCTTC. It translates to CASSFAPPGTSGNNEQFF.

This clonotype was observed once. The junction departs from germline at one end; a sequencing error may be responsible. The CDR3 sequence is CASSLNQGNQPQHF. The DNA for the CDR3 is TGCGCCAGCAGCTTGAATCAAGGCAATCAGCCTCAGCATTTT. J is TRBJ1-5 and V is TRBV5-1; no clear D gene. Germline CDR1 SGHRS, CDR2 YFSETQ. This CDR3 has 14 residues.

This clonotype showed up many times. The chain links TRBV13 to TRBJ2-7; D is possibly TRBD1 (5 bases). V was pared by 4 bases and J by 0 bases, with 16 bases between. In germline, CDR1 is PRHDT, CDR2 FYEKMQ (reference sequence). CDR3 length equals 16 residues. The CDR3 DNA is TGTGCCAGCAGCTCACCAAGGGGCTCCAACTCCTACGAGCAGTACTTC. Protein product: CASSSPRGSNSYEQYF.

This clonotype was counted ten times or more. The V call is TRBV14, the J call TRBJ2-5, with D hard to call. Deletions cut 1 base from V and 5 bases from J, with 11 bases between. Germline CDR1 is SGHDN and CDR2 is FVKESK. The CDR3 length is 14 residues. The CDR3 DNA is TGTGCCAGCAGCCAAGTAACGGGTTGGGAGACCCAGTACTTC. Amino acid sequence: CASSQVTGWETQYF.

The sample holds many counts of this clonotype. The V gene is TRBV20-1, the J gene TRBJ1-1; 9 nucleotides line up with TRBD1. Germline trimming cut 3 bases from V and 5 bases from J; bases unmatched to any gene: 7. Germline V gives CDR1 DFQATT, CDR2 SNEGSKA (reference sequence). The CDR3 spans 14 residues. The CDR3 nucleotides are TGCAGTGCTAGTGGAGACAGGGGGAGGACTGAAGCTTTCTTT. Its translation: CSASGDRGRTEAFF.

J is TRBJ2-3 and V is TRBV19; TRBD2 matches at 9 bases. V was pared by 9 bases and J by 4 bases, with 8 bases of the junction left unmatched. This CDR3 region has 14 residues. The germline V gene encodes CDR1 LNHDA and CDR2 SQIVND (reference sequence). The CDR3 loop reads CASRPGLAPDTQYF. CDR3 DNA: TGTGCCAGCCGACCGGGACTAGCCCCAGATACGCAGTATTTT.

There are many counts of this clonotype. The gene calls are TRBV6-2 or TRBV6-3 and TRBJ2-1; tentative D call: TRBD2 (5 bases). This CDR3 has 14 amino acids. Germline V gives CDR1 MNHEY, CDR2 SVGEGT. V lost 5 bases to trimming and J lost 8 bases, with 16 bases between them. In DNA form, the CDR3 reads TGTGCCAGCAGTATCAGAGGGAGTCTCTATGAGCAGTTCTTC. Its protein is CASSIRGSLYEQFF.

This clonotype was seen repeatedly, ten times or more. The CDR3 here is CASSLWQNYGYTF. The CDR3 coding sequence is TGTGCCAGCAGCTTATGGCAGAACTATGGCTACACCTTC. This chain connects TRBV11-2 to TRBJ1-2, with D hard to call. Germline CDR1 and CDR2: SGHAT and FQNNGV. This CDR3 spans 13 amino acids. V lost 2 bases, J lost 2 bases, and 6 bases lay in between. Drawing the rest from reference TRBV11-2 and TRBJ1-2, the complete variable domain is EAGVAQSPRYKIIEKRQSVAFWCNPISGHATLYWYQQILGQGPKLLIQFQNNGVVDDSQLPKDRFSAERLKGVDSTLKIQPAKLEDSAVYLCASSLWQNYGYTFGSGTRLTVV.

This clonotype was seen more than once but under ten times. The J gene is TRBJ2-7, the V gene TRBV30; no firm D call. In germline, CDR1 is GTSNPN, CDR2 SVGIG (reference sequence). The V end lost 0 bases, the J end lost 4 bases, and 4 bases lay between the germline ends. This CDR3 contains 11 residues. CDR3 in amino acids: CAWSVTYEQYF. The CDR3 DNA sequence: TGTGCCTGGAGTGTCACGTACGAGCAGTACTTC.

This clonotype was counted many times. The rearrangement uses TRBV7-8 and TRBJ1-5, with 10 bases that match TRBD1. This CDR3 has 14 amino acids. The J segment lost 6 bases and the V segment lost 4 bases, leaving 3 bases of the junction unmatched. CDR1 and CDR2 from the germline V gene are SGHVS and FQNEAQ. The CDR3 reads CASSWTGGSQPQHF. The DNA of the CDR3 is TGTGCCAGCAGCTGGACAGGGGGATCTCAGCCCCAGCATTTT.

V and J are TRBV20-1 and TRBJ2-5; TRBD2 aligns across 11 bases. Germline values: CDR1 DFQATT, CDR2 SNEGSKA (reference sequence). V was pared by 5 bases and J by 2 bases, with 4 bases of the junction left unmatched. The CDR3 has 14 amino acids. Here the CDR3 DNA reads TGCAGTGCTCTAAGACTAGCGGGACAAGAGACCCAGTACTTC. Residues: CSALRLAGQETQYF.

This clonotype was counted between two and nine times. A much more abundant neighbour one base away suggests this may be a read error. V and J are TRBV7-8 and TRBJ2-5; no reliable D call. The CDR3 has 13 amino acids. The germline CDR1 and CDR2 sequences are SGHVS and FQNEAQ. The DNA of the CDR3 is TGTGCCAGCAGCTTCGCCCGGCAAGAGACCCAGTCCTTC. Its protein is CASSFARQETQSF.

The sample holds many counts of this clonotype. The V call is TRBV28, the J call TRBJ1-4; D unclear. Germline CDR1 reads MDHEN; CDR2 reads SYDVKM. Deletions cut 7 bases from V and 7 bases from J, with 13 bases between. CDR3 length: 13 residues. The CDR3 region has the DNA TGTGCCAGCAAAGAGCACAGTCCTGAAAAACTGTTTTTT. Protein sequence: CASKEHSPEKLFF.

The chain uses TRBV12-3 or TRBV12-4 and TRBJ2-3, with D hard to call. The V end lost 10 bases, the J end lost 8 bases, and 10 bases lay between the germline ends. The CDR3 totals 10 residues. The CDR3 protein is CANRPPTQYF. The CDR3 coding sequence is TGTGCCAACCGCCCTCCTACGCAGTATTTT.

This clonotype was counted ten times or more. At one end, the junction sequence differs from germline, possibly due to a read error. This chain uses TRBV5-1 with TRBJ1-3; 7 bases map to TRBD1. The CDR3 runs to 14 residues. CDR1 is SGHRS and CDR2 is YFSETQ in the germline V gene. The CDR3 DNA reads TGTGCCAGCAGCTTAGGGACAGCCGGAAACACCATATATTTT. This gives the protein CASSLGTAGNTIYF.

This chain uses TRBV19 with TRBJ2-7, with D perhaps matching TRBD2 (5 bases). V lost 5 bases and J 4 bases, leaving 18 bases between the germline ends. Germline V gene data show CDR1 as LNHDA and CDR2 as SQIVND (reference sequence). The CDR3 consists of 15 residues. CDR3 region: CASSSATMSGYEQYF. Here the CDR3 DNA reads TGTGCCAGTAGTTCCGCGACTATGTCTGGGTACGAGCAGTACTTC.

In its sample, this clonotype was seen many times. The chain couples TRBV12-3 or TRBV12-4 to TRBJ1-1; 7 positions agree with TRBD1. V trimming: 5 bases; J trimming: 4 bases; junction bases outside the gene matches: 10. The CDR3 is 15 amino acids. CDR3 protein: CASSPSGGPGTEAFF. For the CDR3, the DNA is TGTGCCAGCAGTCCCTCAGGGGGGCCCGGCACTGAAGCTTTCTTT.

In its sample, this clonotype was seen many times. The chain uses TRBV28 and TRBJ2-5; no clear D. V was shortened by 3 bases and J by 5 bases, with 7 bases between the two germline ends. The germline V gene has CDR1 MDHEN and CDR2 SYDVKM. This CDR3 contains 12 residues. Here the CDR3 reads CASSFSLETQYF. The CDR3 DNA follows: TGTGCCAGCAGTTTTAGTTTGGAGACCCAGTACTTC.

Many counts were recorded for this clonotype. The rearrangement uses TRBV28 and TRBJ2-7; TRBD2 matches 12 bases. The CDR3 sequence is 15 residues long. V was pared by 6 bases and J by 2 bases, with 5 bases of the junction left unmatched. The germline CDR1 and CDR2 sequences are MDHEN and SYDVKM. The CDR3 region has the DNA TGTGCCAGCAGCTGGACTAGCGGGACTCCCTACGAGCAGTACTTC. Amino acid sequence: CASSWTSGTPYEQYF.

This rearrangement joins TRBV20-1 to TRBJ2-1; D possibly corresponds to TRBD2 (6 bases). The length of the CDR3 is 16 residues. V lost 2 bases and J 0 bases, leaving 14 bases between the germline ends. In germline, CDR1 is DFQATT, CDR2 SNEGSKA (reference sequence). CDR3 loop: CSARRLTGDSYNEQFF. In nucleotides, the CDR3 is TGCAGTGCTAGACGGTTGACGGGAGACTCCTACAATGAGCAGTTCTTC.

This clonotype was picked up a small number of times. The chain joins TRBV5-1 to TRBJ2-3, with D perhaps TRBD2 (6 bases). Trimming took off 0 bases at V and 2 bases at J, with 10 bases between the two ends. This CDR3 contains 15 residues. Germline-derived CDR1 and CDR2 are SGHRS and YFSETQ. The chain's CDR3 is CASSLEAGHTDTQYF. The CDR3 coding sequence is TGCGCCAGCAGCTTGGAGGCGGGGCACACAGATACGCAGTATTTT.

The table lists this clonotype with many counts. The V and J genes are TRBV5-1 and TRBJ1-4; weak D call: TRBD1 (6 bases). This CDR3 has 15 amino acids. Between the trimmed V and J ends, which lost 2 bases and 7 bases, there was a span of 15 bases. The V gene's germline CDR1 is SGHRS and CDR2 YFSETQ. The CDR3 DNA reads TGCGCCAGCAGCTTAGATGGGGGCGGTGGTGAAAAACTGTTTTTT. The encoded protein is CASSLDGGGGEKLFF.

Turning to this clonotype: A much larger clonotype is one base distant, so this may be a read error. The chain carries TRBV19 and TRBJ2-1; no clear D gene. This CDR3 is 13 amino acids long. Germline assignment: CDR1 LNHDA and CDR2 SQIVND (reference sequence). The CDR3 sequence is CAISKFSYNEQFF. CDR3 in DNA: TGTGCCATTAGTAAATTCTCCTACAATGAGCAGTTCTTC.

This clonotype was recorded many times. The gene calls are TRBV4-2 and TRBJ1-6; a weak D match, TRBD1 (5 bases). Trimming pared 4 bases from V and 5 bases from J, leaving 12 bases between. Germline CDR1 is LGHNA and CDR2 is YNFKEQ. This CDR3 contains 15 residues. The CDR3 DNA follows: TGTGCCAGCAGCCTGGGAGTAGGGGATAATTCACCCCTCCACTTT. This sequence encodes CASSLGVGDNSPLHF.